Listed below are T cell receptor beta chains from one sample, sequenced in a study of cytomegalovirus exposure and HLA in healthy donors. Sequencing used immunoSEQ multiplex PCR; TCRdb keeps in-frame clones, though not all of them. This sample has about 140,000 clones; approximately 79% occur once, and the top ten carry 0.95% to 1.5%. Input material: PBMCs. These receptors were collected from a female donor in good health and CMV-seronegative. Each CDR3 is given with its conserved first and last residue. Fields, in order: V gene, J gene, clone size, D gene, CDR3 protein, CDR3 DNA. A D gene is named only where the DNA matches it firmly. Size is stated for part of the rows, as once, few or many counts, or as a class when the clone is expanded.

V gene: TRBV6-6; J gene: TRBJ1-4; clone size: NA; D gene: TRBD1; CDR3 protein: CASGGTGNEKLFF; CDR3 DNA: TGTGCCAGCGGGGGGACAGGGAATGAAAAACTGTTTTTT
V gene: TRBV15; J gene: TRBJ2-3; clone size: NA; D gene: NA; CDR3 protein: CATSIGGLSTDTQYF; CDR3 DNA: TGTGCCACCAGCATCGGGGGTCTTAGCACAGATACGCAGTATTTT
V gene: TRBV28; J gene: TRBJ2-7; clone size: NA; D gene: NA; CDR3 protein: CASTQSGRDSYEQYF; CDR3 DNA: TGTGCCAGCACCCAGTCCGGCAGGGACTCCTACGAGCAGTACTTC
V gene: TRBV6-6; J gene: TRBJ2-1; clone size: NA; D gene: NA; CDR3 protein: CASSWGGLADNEQFF; CDR3 DNA: TGTGCCAGCAGTTGGGGGGGGCTCGCCGACAATGAGCAGTTCTTC
V gene: TRBV5-1; J gene: TRBJ2-7; clone size: once; D gene: TRBD1; CDR3 protein: CASSQPDRTYEQYF; CDR3 DNA: TGCGCCAGCAGCCAACCGGACAGGACCTACGAGCAGTACTTC
V gene: TRBV29-1; J gene: TRBJ2-3; clone size: NA; D gene: NA; CDR3 protein: CSVEGGASSTDTQYF; CDR3 DNA: TGCAGCGTTGAGGGTGGGGCCTCTTCCACAGATACGCAGTATTTT
V gene: TRBV28; J gene: TRBJ2-5; clone size: NA; D gene: NA; CDR3 protein: CASSLSYRETQYF; CDR3 DNA: TGTGCCAGCAGTTTATCTTACAGGGAGACCCAGTACTTC
V gene: TRBV5-1; J gene: TRBJ2-7; clone size: NA; D gene: TRBD2; CDR3 protein: CASSLGLAGEEQYF; CDR3 DNA: TGCGCCAGCAGCCTGGGACTAGCGGGAGAAGAGCAGTACTTC
V gene: TRBV5-4; J gene: TRBJ1-5; clone size: NA; D gene: NA; CDR3 protein: CASSLDRYQPQHF; CDR3 DNA: TGTGCCAGCAGCTTGGACAGATATCAGCCCCAGCATTTT
V gene: TRBV5-1; J gene: TRBJ2-1; clone size: NA; D gene: TRBD2; CDR3 protein: CASSFPGGNEQFF; CDR3 DNA: TGCGCCAGCAGCTTCCCGGGAGGCAATGAGCAGTTCTTC
V gene: TRBV25-1; J gene: TRBJ1-1; clone size: once; D gene: NA; CDR3 protein: CASLEATEAFF; CDR3 DNA: TGTGCCAGCCTGGAAGCGACTGAAGCTTTCTTT
V gene: TRBV29-1; J gene: TRBJ2-1; clone size: NA; D gene: TRBD2; CDR3 protein: CSVLREGDLNEQFF; CDR3 DNA: TGCAGCGTTCTGCGGGAGGGTGACCTAAATGAGCAGTTCTTC
V gene: TRBV27; J gene: TRBJ1-5; clone size: NA; D gene: TRBD1; CDR3 protein: CASKVTGTGALWDNQPQHF; CDR3 DNA: TGTGCCAGCAAGGTTACTGGGACAGGGGCCCTATGGGACAATCAGCCCCAGCATTTT
V gene: TRBV19; J gene: TRBJ2-7; clone size: NA; D gene: NA; CDR3 protein: CASSIGPGVEQYF; CDR3 DNA: TGTGCCAGTAGTATAGGGCCAGGGGTGGAGCAGTACTTC
V gene: TRBV7-9; J gene: TRBJ2-3; clone size: NA; D gene: TRBD2; CDR3 protein: CASSLGLAGGRDTQYF; CDR3 DNA: TGTGCCAGCAGCCTGGGGCTAGCGGGAGGGAGAGATACGCAGTATTTT
V gene: TRBV18; J gene: TRBJ2-7; clone size: NA; D gene: NA; CDR3 protein: CASSPVKTNPSSYEQYF; CDR3 DNA: TGTGCCAGCTCACCGGTTAAGACAAACCCCAGCTCCTACGAGCAGTACTTC
V gene: TRBV6-5; J gene: TRBJ1-2; clone size: NA; D gene: NA; CDR3 protein: CASSYSRSGFYGYAF; CDR3 DNA: TGTGCCAGCAGTTACTCGAGATCCGGGTTCTATGGCTACGCCTTC
V gene: TRBV6-5; J gene: TRBJ2-2; clone size: NA; D gene: NA; CDR3 protein: CASSYSSGDTGELFF; CDR3 DNA: TGTGCCAGCAGTTACTCTTCCGGGGACACCGGGGAGCTGTTTTTT
V gene: TRBV5-4; J gene: TRBJ2-7; clone size: once; D gene: TRBD2; CDR3 protein: CASSQRESREQYF; CDR3 DNA: TGTGCCAGCAGCCAGCGGGAGTCGCGCGAGCAGTACTTC
V gene: TRBV25-1; J gene: TRBJ2-5; clone size: NA; D gene: TRBD2; CDR3 protein: CASSDTGLAGRGTQYF; CDR3 DNA: TGTGCCAGCAGTGACACCGGACTAGCGGGGAGGGGGACCCAGTACTTC
V gene: TRBV19; J gene: TRBJ2-2; clone size: NA; D gene: TRBD2; CDR3 protein: CASSIKAGGNTGELFF; CDR3 DNA: TGTGCCAGTAGTATAAAGGCGGGAGGAAACACCGGGGAGCTGTTTTTT
V gene: TRBV11-2; J gene: TRBJ2-6; clone size: few; D gene: NA; CDR3 protein: CASSLTGSGANVLTF; CDR3 DNA: TGTGCCAGCAGCTTAACGGGTTCTGGGGCCAACGTCCTGACTTTC
V gene: TRBV5-1; J gene: TRBJ1-1; clone size: NA; D gene: TRBD1; CDR3 protein: CASSLGDSTNTEAFF; CDR3 DNA: TGCGCCAGCAGCTTGGGGGACAGTACGAACACTGAAGCTTTCTTT